The TCR beta chain described here comes from a study of T cell changes during pregnancy in multiple sclerosis. This CDR3 region has 18 residues. Germline CDR1 reads SGHTA; CDR2 reads FQGNSA. The V gene end was trimmed by 5 bases and the J gene end by 8 bases; junction bases not matched to a gene: 20. Only in-frame clones appear in the TCRdb table, and some are missing; sequencing was by immunoSEQ multiplex PCR. The table records approximately 58,000 clones, approximately 90% of them present only once. The chain carries TRBV7-2 and TRBJ1-2, with 10 bases fitting TRBD1. The sample here was CD4+ T cells from peripheral blood mononuclear cells, taken after pregnancy. The sequence was obtained from a female donor in good health, enrolled as a control in a pregnancy study. This chain's CDR3 is CASSVSGTGAGRAGGYTF. The CDR3 DNA reads as TGTGCCAGCAGCGTCTCCGGGACAGGGGCGGGCCGAGCTGGGGGCTACACCTTC. The full variable domain, in which reference TRBV7-2 and TRBJ1-2 provide the parts outside the CDR3, is GAGVSQSPSNKVTEKGKDVELRCDPISGHTALYWYRQSLGQGLEFLIYFQGNSAPDKSGLPSDRFSAERTGGSVSTLTIQRTQQEDSAVYLCASSVSGTGAGRAGGYTFGSGTRLTVV.